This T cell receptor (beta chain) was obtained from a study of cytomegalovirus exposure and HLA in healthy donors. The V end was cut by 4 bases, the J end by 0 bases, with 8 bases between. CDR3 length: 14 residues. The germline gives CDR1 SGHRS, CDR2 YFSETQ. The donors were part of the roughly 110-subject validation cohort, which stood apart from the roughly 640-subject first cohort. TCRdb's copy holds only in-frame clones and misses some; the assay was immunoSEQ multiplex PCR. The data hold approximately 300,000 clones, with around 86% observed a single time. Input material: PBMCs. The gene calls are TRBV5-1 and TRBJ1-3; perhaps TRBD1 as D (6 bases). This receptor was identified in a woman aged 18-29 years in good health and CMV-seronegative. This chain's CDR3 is CASSEQGSGNTIYF. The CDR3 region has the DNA TGCGCCAGCAGCGAACAGGGCTCTGGAAACACCATATATTTT.